This TCR beta chain was sequenced for a study of T cell repertoires in aging, cancer and after chemotherapy. Findings and caveats of the study: Compared with age-matched healthy donors, untreated hematological or solid cancer patients showed higher blood TCR clonality.

A mixed TRB-A/B primer pool amplified rearranged TRB by multiplex touch-down PCR. TCRdb re-called the multiplex PCR reads with MiXCR, one entry per CDR3 protein. The sample has roughly 9,300 distinct CDR3 sequences, 30% to 40% seen once. This clonotype was counted once. No antigen is known for it. Amplification of TCR beta used genomic DNA extracted from peripheral blood. With 0 bases clipped from V and 2 bases from J, the junction kept 6 bases outside the gene matches. The germline gives CDR1 DFQATT, CDR2 SNEGSKA (reference sequence). The CDR3 is made up of 17 amino acids. The V and J genes are TRBV20-1 and TRBJ1-6; 8 bases align to TRBD1. Sample: blood. This TCR was sampled from a human donor in good health. The CDR3 region has the DNA TGCAGTGCTAGAGATTCGGGCAGGGGGCCCTATAATTCACCCCTCCACTTT. Its protein is CSARDSGRGPYNSPLHF.